The clone carrying this T cell receptor beta chain was counted many times. Its specificity is unknown. This specimen comes from a study of T cells in Graves' hyperthyroidism and ophthalmopathy. General study points: Expanded thyroid clonotypes (above 0.001) were mostly also found in blood.

The V and J ends lost 2 bases and 6 bases respectively, with 13 bases between them. From germline, CDR1 is MNHEY and CDR2 SVGEGT. CDR3 length: 15 residues. Using RNA transcripts as the source, TCR beta CDR3 regions were amplified. A set of HTBI primers served as the primers for a first-round RT-PCR of the TCR CDR3. TCRdb passed the multiplex PCR reads through MiXCR, listing each CDR3 protein once. Among under 350,000 distinct CDR3 sequences listed, 21% were seen once. Sequencing was carried out using blood. The chain couples TRBV6-2 or TRBV6-3 to TRBJ2-2; TRBD1 is a possible D gene (5 bases). This TCR was recovered from a woman aged 45-65 years with Graves' hyperthyroidism. CDR3: CASSYQALGPGELFF. CDR3 DNA: TGTGCCAGCAGTTACCAGGCCTTGGGGCCCGGGGAGCTGTTTTTT.